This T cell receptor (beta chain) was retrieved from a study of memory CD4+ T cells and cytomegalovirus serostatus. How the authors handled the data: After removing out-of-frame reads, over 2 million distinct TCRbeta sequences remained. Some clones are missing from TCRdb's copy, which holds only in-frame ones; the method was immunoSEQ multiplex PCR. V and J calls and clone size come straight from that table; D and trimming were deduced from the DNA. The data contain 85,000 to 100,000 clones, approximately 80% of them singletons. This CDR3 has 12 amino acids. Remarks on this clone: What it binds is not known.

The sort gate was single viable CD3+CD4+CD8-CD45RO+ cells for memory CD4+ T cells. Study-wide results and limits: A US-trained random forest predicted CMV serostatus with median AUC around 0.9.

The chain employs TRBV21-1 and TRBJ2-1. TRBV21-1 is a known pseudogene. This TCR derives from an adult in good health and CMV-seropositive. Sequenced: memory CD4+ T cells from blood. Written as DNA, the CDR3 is TGTGCCAGCAGCAAGTTGATTACTGAGCAGTTCTTC. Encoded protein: CASSKLITEQFF.